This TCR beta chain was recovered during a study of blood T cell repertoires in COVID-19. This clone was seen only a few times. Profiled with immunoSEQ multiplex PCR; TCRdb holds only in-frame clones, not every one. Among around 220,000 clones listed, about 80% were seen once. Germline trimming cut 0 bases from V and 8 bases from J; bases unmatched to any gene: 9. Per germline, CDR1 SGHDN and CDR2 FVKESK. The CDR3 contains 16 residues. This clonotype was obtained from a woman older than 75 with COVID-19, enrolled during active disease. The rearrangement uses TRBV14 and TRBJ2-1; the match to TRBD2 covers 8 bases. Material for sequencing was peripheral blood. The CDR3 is CASSQDTGGSRDEQFF. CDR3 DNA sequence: TGTGCCAGCAGCCAAGATACGGGGGGGAGTCGGGATGAGCAGTTCTTC.